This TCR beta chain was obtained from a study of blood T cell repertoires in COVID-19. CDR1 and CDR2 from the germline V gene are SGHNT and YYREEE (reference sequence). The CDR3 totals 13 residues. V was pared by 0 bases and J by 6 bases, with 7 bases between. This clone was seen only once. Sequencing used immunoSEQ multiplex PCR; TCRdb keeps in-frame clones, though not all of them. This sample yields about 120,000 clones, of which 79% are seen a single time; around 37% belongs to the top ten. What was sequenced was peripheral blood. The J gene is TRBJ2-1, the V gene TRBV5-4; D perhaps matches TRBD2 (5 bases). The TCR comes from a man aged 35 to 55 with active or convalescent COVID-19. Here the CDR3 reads CASSLGTANEQFF. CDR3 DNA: TGTGCCAGCAGCTTGGGGACTGCCAATGAGCAGTTCTTC.